These 12 T cell receptor beta chains originate from one sample sequenced in a study of T cell repertoires in cytomegalovirus infection. TCRdb itself ran the reads through MiXCR, one entry per CDR3 protein. The table lists around 900,000 distinct CDR3 sequences, around 32% of them singletons, with around an eighth in the top ten. No antigen has been identified for these receptors. This sample comprised cultured CD8+ T cells from PBMCs, obtained from culture after CMV antigen stimulation. The receptors originated from a human donor in good health (CMV status not recorded). Some clones in this sample may be carry-over from other donors' samples.

This clonotype has just a few counts. The V call is TRBV27, the J call TRBJ1-5; weak D call: TRBD1 (5 bases). The CDR3 runs to 15 residues. V was pared by 5 bases and J by 6 bases, with 17 bases between. Germline CDR1 and CDR2: MNHEY and SMNVEV (reference sequence). As DNA, the CDR3 is TGTGCCAGCAGTCCCCTCCGACAGTTGGCTCAGCCCCAGCATTTT. Encoded protein: CASSPLRQLAQPQHF.

This clonotype has just a few counts. The chain links TRBV29-1 to TRBJ2-1, with 11 nucleotides matching TRBD2. CDR3 size: 16 residues. Germline loops: CDR1 SQVTM, CDR2 ANQGSEA. The V and J ends lost 0 bases and 9 bases, in that order; junction bases with no gene match: 10. CDR3 sequence (DNA): TGCAGCGTTGAAGATCTAGCGGGGGGTCCTCGTGGTGAGCAGTTCTTC. Protein sequence: CSVEDLAGGPRGEQFF.

In this sample, this clonotype turned up a few times. The rearrangement links TRBV4-1 to TRBJ1-5; no firm D call. The CDR3 consists of 15 residues. Per the germline V gene, CDR1 is MGHRA and CDR2 is YSYEKL. The V and J ends lost 0 bases and 1 base respectively, with 7 bases between them. CDR3 sequence: CASSQEWSSNQPQHF. CDR3 coding DNA: TGCGCCAGCAGCCAAGAGTGGTCCAGCAATCAGCCCCAGCATTTT.

J is TRBJ1-2 and V is TRBV7-9; 11 positions match TRBD1. CDR1 and CDR2 (germline): SEHNR, FQNEAQ (reference sequence). The CDR3 length is 17 residues. The junction had 12 bases not matched to a gene; V was cut back by 4 bases and J by 5 bases. The CDR3 sequence is CASSSGGQGAFGYGYTF. The CDR3, as DNA: TGTGCCAGCAGCTCCGGAGGACAGGGGGCATTTGGTTATGGCTACACCTTC.

The chain has TRBV6-5 and TRBJ2-3; D remains ambiguous. V was trimmed by 0 bases and J by 1 base, leaving 14 bases between them. CDR1 and CDR2 (germline): MNHEY, SVGAGI. The CDR3 covers 17 residues. The CDR3 loop is CASSYSSFPSGTDTQYF. Written as DNA, the CDR3 is TGTGCCAGCAGTTACTCTAGTTTCCCTTCCGGCACAGATACGCAGTATTTT.

This chain connects TRBV2 to TRBJ2-1; the D is unclear. V was clipped by 6 bases and J by 4 bases, with 10 bases between them. The CDR3 is 13 amino acids. CDR1 is SNHLY and CDR2 is FYNNEI in the germline V gene. The chain's CDR3 is CASSRVRYNEQFF. The CDR3 DNA sequence: TGTGCCAGCAGCCGGGTAAGGTACAATGAGCAGTTCTTC.

This clonotype turned up a few times. The J gene is TRBJ2-1, the V gene TRBV9; D may correspond to TRBD1 or TRBD2 (5 bases each). The CDR3 covers 17 residues. Trimming removed 0 bases at V and 5 bases at J, with 18 bases between. Germline CDR1 and CDR2: SGDLS and YYNGEE. For the CDR3, the DNA is TGTGCCAGCAGCGTAGGTGGGGGTGAAAAGCAGAACAATGAGCAGTTCTTC. Its protein is CASSVGGGEKQNNEQFF.

This clonotype has just a few counts. The chain combines TRBV12-3 or TRBV12-4 with TRBJ2-3, with 7 bases fitting TRBD1. V lost 8 bases and J lost 6; bases outside the gene matches: 8. The CDR3 has 13 residues. The CDR3 is CASSNTGVDTQYF. The DNA for the CDR3 is TGTGCCAGCTCCAATACAGGGGTGGATACGCAGTATTTT.

This chain joins TRBV25-1 and TRBJ2-1, with TRBD1 matching over 11 bases. V was pared by 8 bases and J by 6 bases, with 9 bases of the junction left unmatched. Germline V gene sequence: CDR1 MGHDK, CDR2 SYGVNS. The CDR3 runs to 15 residues. The CDR3: CASQWGDRGFNEQFF. Written as DNA, the CDR3 is TGTGCCAGCCAGTGGGGGGACAGGGGGTTCAATGAGCAGTTCTTC.

This clonotype came up a few times. The V call is TRBV4-2, the J call TRBJ2-3; D is possibly TRBD1 (6 bases). Germline V gene data show CDR1 as LGHNA and CDR2 as YNFKEQ. V was trimmed by 1 base and J by 7 bases, leaving 9 bases between them. The CDR3 is 13 amino acids. The CDR3 sequence: CASSQGGQNTQYF. The CDR3 DNA sequence: TGTGCCAGCAGCCAAGGTGGACAGAATACGCAGTATTTT.

V is TRBV24-1 and J is TRBJ1-4; D call uncertain. CDR3 length: 16 residues. Germline V gene sequence: CDR1 KGHDR, CDR2 SFDVKD. Trimming cost V 3 bases and J 5 bases, with 15 bases left between them. The CDR3 DNA reads TGTGCCACCAGTGATGGCCCCCCCGGGCGCAATGAAAAACTGTTTTTT. Its translation: CATSDGPPGRNEKLFF.

This clonotype was seen repeatedly, ten times or more. The chain employs TRBV12-3 or TRBV12-4 and TRBJ2-5; 7 nucleotides line up with TRBD2. V dropped 6 bases and J dropped 3; count of bases not matched to a gene: 10. The CDR3 sequence is 15 residues long. The CDR3 reads CASRPAVGLKETQYF. CDR3 in DNA: TGTGCCAGCAGACCTGCCGTGGGACTAAAAGAGACCCAGTACTTC.